The source of this T cell receptor beta chain is a study of T-cell memory formation after mild COVID-19. This clonotype was seen more than once but under ten times. MiXCR was run by TCRdb on the 5' RACE reads, yielding one entry per CDR3 protein. The data contain fewer than 700,000 distinct CDR3 sequences, about a fifth of them singletons. Trimming cost V 1 base and J 0 bases, with 10 bases left between them. The CDR3 sequence is 16 residues long. Germline CDR1 and CDR2: SEHNR and FQNEAQ (reference sequence). The chain is built from TRBV7-9 and TRBJ2-4; no clear D. This receptor was obtained from an adult woman who had mild COVID-19 (a few samples of this study predate the infection). Cell type and time point are not known. Sequencing was performed on PBMCs or a T cell subset sorted from them (not recorded which). The CDR3 nucleotides read TGTGCCAGCAGCTTAGGAAGCGTCTTAGCCAAAAACATTCAGTACTTC. Translating it yields CASSLGSVLAKNIQYF.